This T cell receptor (beta chain) was identified during a study of OX40 agonist ivuxolimab in advanced cancers. As for the study in general: The patients received ivuxolimab by intravenous route every 2 weeks at 0.01 to 10 mg/kg. General study points: Compared with CD4+, CD8+ T cells on average had more expanded clones.

The germline V gene has CDR1 SGHDT and CDR2 YYEEEE. This CDR3 is built from 14 residues. The ends were cut back, 2 bases at V and 3 bases at J, with 11 bases in the middle. Regarding this clone: The antigen is unknown.

Measured with immunoSEQ multiplex PCR; TCRdb has only the in-frame clones, and not every one. The sample comprises 100,000 or so clones, roughly 80% of which are singletons, and roughly 5.5% rests with the top ten. V is TRBV5-6 and J is TRBJ2-5, with a tentative D call TRBD1 (6 bases). This sequence originates from an adult with an advanced solid tumor such as melanoma, head and neck, liver or kidney cancer. Sequencing used CD4+ or CD8+ T cells sorted from blood, obtained in a trial of the OX40 agonist ivuxolimab. The CDR3 bases are TGTGCCAGCAGCTTAGGGGGAACAGAAGAGACCCAGTACTTC. It is translated as CASSLGGTEETQYF.